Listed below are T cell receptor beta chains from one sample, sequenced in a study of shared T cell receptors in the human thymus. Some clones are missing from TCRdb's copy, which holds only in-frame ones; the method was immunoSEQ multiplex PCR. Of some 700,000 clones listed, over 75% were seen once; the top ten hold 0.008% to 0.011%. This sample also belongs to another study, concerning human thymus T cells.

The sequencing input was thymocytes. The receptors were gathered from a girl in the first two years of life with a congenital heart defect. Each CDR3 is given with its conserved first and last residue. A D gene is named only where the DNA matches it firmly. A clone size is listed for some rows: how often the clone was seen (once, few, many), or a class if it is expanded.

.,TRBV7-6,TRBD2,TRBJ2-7,TGTGCCAGCAGCTTAATCACGGGAGGGTTAGACGAGCAGTACTTC,CASSLITGGLDEQYF
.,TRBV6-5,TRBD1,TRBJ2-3,TGTGCCAGCAGTGCCGGACAGGGCGGAGATACGCAGTATTTT,CASSAGQGGDTQYF
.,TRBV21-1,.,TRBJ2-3,TGTGCCAGCAGCAACCTTCGGGTAGGGGACACAGATACGCAGTATTTT,CASSNLRVGDTDTQYF
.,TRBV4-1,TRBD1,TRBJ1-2,TGCGCCAGCAGACCGGGACAGGGGGTTGGCTACACCTTC,CASRPGQGVGYTF
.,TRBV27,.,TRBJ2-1,TGTGCCAGCAGTTTTGGCGGGGCCTACAATGAGCAGTTCTTC,CASSFGGAYNEQFF
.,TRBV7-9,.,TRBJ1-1,TGTGCCAGCAGCTTAGCCGGAACAGGGTCGGACACTGAAGCTTTCTTT,CASSLAGTGSDTEAFF
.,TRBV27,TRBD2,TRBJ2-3,TGTGCCAGCAGTTACCGGGGGGCTAGCGGGGGGGCCATTTACACAGATACGCAGTATTTT,CASSYRGASGGAIYTDTQYF
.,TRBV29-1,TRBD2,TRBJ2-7,TGCAGCGCCCAGACACTAGCGGGGTCCTACGAGCAGTACTTC,CSAQTLAGSYEQYF
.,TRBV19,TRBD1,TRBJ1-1,TGTGCCAGTAGTGGGACAGGGGGCGCGGACACTGAAGCTTTCTTT,CASSGTGGADTEAFF
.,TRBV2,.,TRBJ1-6,TGTGCCAGCAGTGAGAGGGAGGGGGATTCACCCCTCCACTTT,CASSEREGDSPLHF
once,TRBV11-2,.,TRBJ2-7,TGTGCCAGCAGCTCAGATTATCAAGGGAGTCGGTACGAGCAGTACTTC,CASSSDYQGSRYEQYF
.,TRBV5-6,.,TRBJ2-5,TGTGCCAGCAGCTTGGTGGGGCGACAGGAGAACCAGGAGACCCAGTACTTC,CASSLVGRQENQETQYF
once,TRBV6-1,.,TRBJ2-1,TGTGCCAGCAGTGAAGGACTAGGGGAATACAATGAGCAGTTCTTC,CASSEGLGEYNEQFF
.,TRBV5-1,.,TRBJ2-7,TGCGCCAGCAGCCCCAGGGGACACTTCTACGAGCAGTACTTC,CASSPRGHFYEQYF
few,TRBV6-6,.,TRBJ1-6,TGTGCCAGCAGTCCAGACAGTCCTTCCTATAATTCACCCCTCCACTTT,CASSPDSPSYNSPLHF
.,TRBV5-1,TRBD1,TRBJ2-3,TGCGCCAGCAGCCCGCCACAGGGGGCGCGGGCAGATACGCAGTATTTT,CASSPPQGARADTQYF
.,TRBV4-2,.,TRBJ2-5,TGTGCCAGCAGCCAAGGACCCGGGGAGACCCAGTACTTC,CASSQGPGETQYF
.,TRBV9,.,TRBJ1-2,TGTGCCAGCAGCGTTGGGAGACCCTATGGCTACACCTTC,CASSVGRPYGYTF
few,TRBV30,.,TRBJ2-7,TGTGCCTGGAGCCCTGCAGGGGCCCTAACCTACGAGCAGTACTTC,CAWSPAGALTYEQYF
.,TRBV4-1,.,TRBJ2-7,TGCGCCAGCAGCCAAGATGTAGATTCAGGCTACGAGCAGTACTTC,CASSQDVDSGYEQYF
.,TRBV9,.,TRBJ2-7,TGTGCCAGCAGCAGGGGACTGGACGAGCAGTACTTC,CASSRGLDEQYF
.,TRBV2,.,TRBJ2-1,TGTGCCAGCAGCTCCGTGACTCTCCAGTTTCGCAATGAGCAGTTCTTC,CASSSVTLQFRNEQFF
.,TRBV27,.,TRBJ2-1,TGTGCCAGCAGGGACGCTCGGGGGTACGGCTACAATGAGCAGTTCTTC,CASRDARGYGYNEQFF
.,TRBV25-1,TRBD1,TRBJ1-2,TGTGCCAGCAGTGAATGGACAGGGCATAGGCAAGAAAGATATGGCTACACCTTC,CASSEWTGHRQERYGYTF
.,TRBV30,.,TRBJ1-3,TGTGCCTGGAGGCAAACGGGGGAGGATGGAAACACCATATATTTT,CAWRQTGEDGNTIYF
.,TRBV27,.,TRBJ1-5,TGTGCCAGCAAGCAGGGTACTAATCAGCCCCAGCATTTT,CASKQGTNQPQHF
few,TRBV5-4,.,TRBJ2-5,TGTGCCAGCAGCTTGTACCTTCCTAGTCGGGATGGGGAGACCCAGTACTTC,CASSLYLPSRDGETQYF